This section outlines one T cell receptor beta chain sequence together with its context. Its antigen remains unidentified. The data were obtained in a study of T-cell memory formation after mild COVID-19. Whole-study context: Across donors, TCR clusters were largely donor specific. Study-wide results and caveats: The SARS-CoV-2 specificity of second-wave clones reaching peak at day 37 remained unverified.

The CDR3 sequence is 16 residues long. Germline V lookup: CDR1 MNHEY, CDR2 SVGAGI. Trimming stripped 6 bases from V and 3 bases from J, with 21 bases between. TCR alpha and TCR beta cDNA libraries with sample barcodes and UMIs came from 5'RACE using constant-segment primers. A single record per CDR3 protein comes from TCRdb applying MiXCR to the 5' RACE reads. There are 430,000 or so distinct CDR3 sequences in the sample; nearly 25% occur only once, and about 12% lies in the top ten. Sequencing was performed on PBMCs or a T cell subset sorted from them (not recorded which). The V and J genes are TRBV6-5 and TRBJ2-7; D is perhaps TRBD1 or TRBD2 (5 bases each). This sequence originates from an adult woman who had mild COVID-19 (a few samples of this study predate the infection). Cell type and time point are not known. The CDR3 region is CASSPVGVGAYYEQYF. As DNA, the CDR3 is TGTGCCAGCAGCCCCGTCGGCGTCGGGGCCTACTACGAGCAGTACTTC.